This T cell receptor beta chain comes out of a study of blood T cell repertoires in COVID-19. Profiling relied on immunoSEQ multiplex PCR, and the TCRdb table lists in-frame clones only, not all of them. The data hold about 220,000 clones, with around 83% observed a single time. This clone was seen more than once but under ten times. It was during active infection that Seattle patients were enrolled and then longitudinally followed. Sequencing used peripheral blood. The clonotype was recovered from a woman aged 45 to 65 with COVID-19, enrolled during active disease.

This CDR3 is CASSVTGGGGYTF. The DNA for the CDR3 is TGTGCCAGCAGCGTCACTGGGGGCGGGGGCTACACCTTC. This chain uses TRBV9 with TRBJ1-2; possibly TRBD1 for D (6 bases). There are 13 residues in the CDR3. V was cut by 2 bases and J by 8 bases, with 13 bases left in between. CDR1 and CDR2 (germline): SGDLS, YYNGEE. The full variable domain, with the rest looked up from reference TRBV9 and TRBJ1-2, is DSGVTQTPKHLITATGQRVTLRCSPRSGDLSVYWYQQSLDQGLQFLIQYYNGEERAKGNILERFSAQQFPDLHSELNLSSLELGDSALYFCASSVTGGGGYTFGSGTRLTVV.